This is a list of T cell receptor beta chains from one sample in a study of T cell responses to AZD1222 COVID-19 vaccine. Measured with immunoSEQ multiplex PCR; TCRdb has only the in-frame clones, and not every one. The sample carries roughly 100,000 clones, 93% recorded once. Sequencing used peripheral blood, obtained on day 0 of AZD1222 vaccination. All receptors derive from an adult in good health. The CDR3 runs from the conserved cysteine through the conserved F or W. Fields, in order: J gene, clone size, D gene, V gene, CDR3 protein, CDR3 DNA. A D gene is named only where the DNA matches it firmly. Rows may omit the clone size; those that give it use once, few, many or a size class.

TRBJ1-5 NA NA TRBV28 CASKSKGPSYSNQPQHF TGTGCCAGCAAGAGTAAAGGGCCTAGTTATAGCAATCAGCCCCAGCATTTT
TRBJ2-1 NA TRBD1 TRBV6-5 CASSLSGQGYNEQFF TGTGCCAGCAGTTTGTCCGGACAGGGATACAATGAGCAGTTCTTC
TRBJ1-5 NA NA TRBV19 CASSIVVGQPQHF TGTGCCAGTAGTATTGTGGTTGGTCAGCCCCAGCATTTT
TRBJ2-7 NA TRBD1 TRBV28 CASSPRRRTGFYEQYF TGTGCCAGCAGTCCAAGACGGAGGACAGGCTTCTACGAGCAGTACTTC
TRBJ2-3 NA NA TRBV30 CAWTSGGTDTQYF TGTGCCTGGACGTCTGGGGGCACAGATACGCAGTATTTT
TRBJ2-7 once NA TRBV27 CASTTFGGGLRGYEQYF TGTGCCAGCACCACTTTCGGAGGCGGCCTTAGGGGATACGAGCAGTACTTC
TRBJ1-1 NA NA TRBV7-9 CASSPHSLQNTEAFF TGTGCCAGCAGCCCCCACTCCCTACAGAACACTGAAGCTTTCTTT
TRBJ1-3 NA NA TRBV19 CASSITDGNTIYF TGTGCCAGTAGTATTACGGATGGAAACACCATATATTTT
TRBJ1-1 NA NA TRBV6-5 CASTEGAVNTEAFF TGTGCCAGCACCGAAGGGGCAGTAAACACTGAAGCTTTCTTT
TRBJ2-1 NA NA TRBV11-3 CASSSLRRWEQFF TGTGCCAGCAGTAGTCTTCGGAGATGGGAGCAGTTCTTC
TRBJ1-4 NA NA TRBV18 CASSPPDSRNAKLFF TGTGCCAGCTCACCACCAGACTCTCGAAATGCAAAACTGTTTTTT
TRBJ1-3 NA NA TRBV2 CASSEGNTIYF TGTGCCAGCAGTGAGGGAAACACCATATATTTT
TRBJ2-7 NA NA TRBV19 CASSIGAGDYEQYF TGTGCCAGTAGTATCGGGGCAGGGGACTACGAGCAGTACTTC
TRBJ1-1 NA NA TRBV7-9 CASSSPGVPEAFF TGTGCCAGCAGCTCCCCAGGGGTCCCTGAAGCTTTCTTT
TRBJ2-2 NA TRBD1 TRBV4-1 CASSQKARDRGNTGELFF TGCGCCAGCAGCCAAAAGGCACGGGACAGGGGGAACACCGGGGAGCTGTTTTTT
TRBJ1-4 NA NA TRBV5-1 CASSPLTTNEKLFF TGCGCCAGCAGCCCGCTGACGACTAATGAAAAACTGTTTTTT
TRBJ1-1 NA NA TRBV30 CAWSVSGTEAFF TGTGCCTGGAGTGTAAGTGGGACTGAAGCTTTCTTT
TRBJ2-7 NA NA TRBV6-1 CASSEMAGTYEQYF TGTGCCAGCAGTGAAATGGCGGGAACCTACGAGCAGTACTTC
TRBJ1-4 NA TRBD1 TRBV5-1 CASSFGLTGNNEKLFF TGCGCCAGCAGCTTTGGATTGACAGGGAATAATGAAAAACTGTTTTTT
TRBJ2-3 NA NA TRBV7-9 CASSARRRTDTQYF TGTGCCAGCAGCGCCCGTAGACGCACAGATACGCAGTATTTT
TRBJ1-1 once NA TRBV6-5 CASSTGVLNTEAFF TGTGCCAGCAGTACGGGGGTTCTGAACACTGAAGCTTTCTTT
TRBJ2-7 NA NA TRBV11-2 CASSLASWYEQYF TGTGCCAGCAGCTTAGCCTCTTGGTACGAGCAGTACTTC
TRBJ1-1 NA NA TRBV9 CASSEQGRTEAFF TGTGCCAGCAGCGAGCAGGGGCGCACTGAAGCTTTCTTT
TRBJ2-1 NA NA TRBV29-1 CSVDLSSDYNEQFF TGCAGCGTTGATTTGTCTAGCGACTACAATGAGCAGTTCTTC
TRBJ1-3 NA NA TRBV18 CASSPQGSGNTIYF TGTGCCAGCTCACCGCAGGGATCTGGAAACACCATATATTTT
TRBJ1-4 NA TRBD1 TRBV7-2 CASSLAGGATNEKLFF TGTGCCAGCAGCTTAGCAGGGGGCGCGACTAATGAAAAACTGTTTTTT
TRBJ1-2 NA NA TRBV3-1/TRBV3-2 CASSQGVRVTYGYTF TGTGCCAGCAGCCAAGGAGTAAGGGTTACCTATGGCTACACCTTC
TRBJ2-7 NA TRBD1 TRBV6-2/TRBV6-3 CASSYWDRDYEQYF TGTGCCAGCAGTTATTGGGACAGGGACTACGAGCAGTACTTC
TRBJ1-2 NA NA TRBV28 CASSLFRDGYTF TGTGCCAGCAGTTTATTCAGGGATGGCTACACCTTC
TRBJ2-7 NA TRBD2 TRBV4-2 CASSLGTSGRYEQYF TGTGCCAGCAGCCTCGGGACTAGCGGGAGATACGAGCAGTACTTC
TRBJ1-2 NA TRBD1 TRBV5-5 CASSLGQGNIYGYTF TGTGCCAGCAGCTTGGGACAGGGGAATATCTATGGCTACACCTTC
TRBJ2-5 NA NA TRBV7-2 CASSFLGAGGETQYF TGTGCCAGCAGCTTTCTTGGGGCGGGTGGAGAGACCCAGTACTTC
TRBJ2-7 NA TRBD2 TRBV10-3 CASAALADEQYF TGTGCCAGCGCGGCACTAGCGGACGAGCAGTACTTC
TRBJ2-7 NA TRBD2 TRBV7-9 CASSGGTSGRAGGSYEQYF TGTGCCAGCAGCGGCGGGACTAGCGGGAGGGCCGGGGGGTCCTACGAGCAGTACTTC
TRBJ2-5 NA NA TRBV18 CASSPAEETQYF TGTGCCAGCTCACCAGCAGAAGAGACCCAGTACTTC
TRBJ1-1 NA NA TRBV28 CASTSFIGTEAFF TGTGCCAGCACCTCGTTCATCGGCACTGAAGCTTTCTTT
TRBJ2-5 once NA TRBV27 CASSPAPPGETQYF TGTGCCAGCAGTCCTGCACCCCCCGGGGAGACCCAGTACTTC
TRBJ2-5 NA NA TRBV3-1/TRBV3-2 CASSHRPGLGYQETQYF TGTGCCAGCAGCCATCGTCCGGGACTGGGGTACCAAGAGACCCAGTACTTC
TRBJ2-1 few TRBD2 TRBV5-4 CASSFGTSGRGLIYNEQFF TGTGCCAGCAGCTTCGGGACTAGCGGGAGGGGATTGATCTACAATGAGCAGTTCTTC
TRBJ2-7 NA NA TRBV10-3 CAISSWKEPSEQYF TGTGCCATCAGCTCTTGGAAAGAGCCTAGCGAGCAGTACTTC
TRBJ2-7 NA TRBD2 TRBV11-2 CASSLRLAPLEQYF TGTGCCAGCAGCTTAAGACTAGCCCCGCTCGAGCAGTACTTC
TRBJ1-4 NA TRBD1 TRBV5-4 CASSPRTGGKLFF TGTGCCAGCAGCCCGCGGACAGGGGGAAAACTGTTTTTT
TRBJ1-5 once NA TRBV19 CASSMGGRSGPQHF TGTGCCAGTAGTATGGGGGGAAGGAGCGGGCCCCAGCATTTT
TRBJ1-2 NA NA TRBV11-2 CASSLEMGALGYTF TGTGCCAGCAGCTTAGAAATGGGGGCTCTTGGCTACACCTTC